The clone carrying this TCR beta chain was seen more than once but under ten times. Its antigen is undetermined. The CDR3 has 10 residues. The sample comes from a study of CD8+ T cells in alopecia areata. About the research overall: Tofacitinib was taken orally by treated patients, and the dose was 5 to 10 mg twice daily.

Isolated RNA was reverse transcribed into cDNA used as the sequencing template. Sequenced by immunoSEQ multiplex PCR; TCRdb stores in-frame clones only, minus some. This repertoire shows 150,000 to 200,000 clones, 50% to 70% found once; its top ten account for under 1.5%. Treatment defined: oral pan-JAK inhibitor, 5-10 mg twice daily. Alopecia areata patients provided lesional scalp punch biopsies and peripheral blood. Study-wide results and caveats: Scalp clonality decreased significantly with tofacitinib, and so did expanded CD8+ clones among the top 100. Patients shared TCRs less clearly than mice did, possibly for HLA-related reasons.

The source material was CD4+ T cells sorted from blood, sampled around week 50, from a patient treated with tofacitinib. The J gene is TRBJ2-7, the V gene TRBV21-1; TRBD2 reflects the table's D call only, with no check against the DNA. TRBV21-1 has pseudogene status. The clonotype was recovered from a human donor with alopecia areata. CDR3 protein: CASHLYEQYF. For the CDR3, the DNA is TGTGCCAGCCATCTATACGAGCAGTACTTC.